What follows are 22 T cell receptor beta chains derived from one specimen sequenced in a study of blood T cells in healthy people across ages. A sample-barcoded 5' primer and a J-beta primer mix were used in a second PCR of roughly 7 to 11 cycles. TCRdb itself ran the 5' RACE reads through MiXCR, one entry per CDR3 protein. The sample has around 870,000 distinct CDR3 sequences, about 28% seen once. The source material was blood. These receptors came from a woman of 80 years or more in good health.

V is TRBV7-9 and J is TRBJ1-2; 8 bases match TRBD1. CDR1 is SEHNR, CDR2 FQNEAQ, per germline (reference sequence). This CDR3 is 16 amino acids long. The V segment lost 5 bases and the J segment 5 bases; nucleotides outside the gene matches: 13. Written as DNA, the CDR3 is TGTGCCAGCAGCACGGGACAGGCGAAGGTTAAATATGGCTACACCTTC. Translated, it gives CASSTGQAKVKYGYTF.

The rearrangement links TRBV6-2 or TRBV6-3 to TRBJ2-1; 7 bases agree with TRBD2. The length of the CDR3 is 14 residues. Trimming took 4 bases from V and 8 from J; bases not matched to a gene: 8. Germline assignment: CDR1 MNHEY and CDR2 SVGEGT. CDR3 residues: CASSFPGGRYEQFF. In DNA form, the CDR3 reads TGTGCCAGCAGTTTTCCGGGAGGCAGATATGAGCAGTTCTTC.

This chain connects TRBV18 to TRBJ1-1; D is undetermined. There are 13 residues in the CDR3. V was cut by 6 bases and J by 5 bases, with 13 bases left in between. Germline values: CDR1 KGHSH, CDR2 LQKENI. The CDR3 protein is CASSPGPRTEAFF. The CDR3 nucleotides read TGTGCCAGCTCCCCCGGGCCGCGAACTGAAGCTTTCTTT. Full variable domain (missing parts from reference TRBV18 and TRBJ1-1): NAGVMQNPRHLVRRRGQEARLRCSPMKGHSHVYWYRQLPEEGLKFMVYLQKENIIDESGMPKERFSAEFPKEGPSILRIQQVVRGDSAAYFCASSPGPRTEAFFGQGTRLTVV.

This clonotype was observed a few times. The rearrangement links TRBV5-4 to TRBJ2-7; D might be TRBD2 (5 bases). The CDR3 is 14 amino acids. Germline assignment: CDR1 SGHNT and CDR2 YYREEE (reference sequence). V was shortened by 3 bases and J by 1 base, with 11 bases between the two germline ends. The CDR3 DNA reads TGTGCCAGCAGCTCGGACGGGGTTTCCTACGAGCAGTACTTC. Encoded protein: CASSSDGVSYEQYF.

This clonotype was found a few times. This sequence joins TRBV19 and TRBJ2-3; D not certain. The CDR3 consists of 13 residues. Trimming removed 3 bases from V and 0 bases from J, with 4 bases in between. The germline CDR1 and CDR2 sequences are LNHDA and SQIVND (reference sequence). The DNA for the CDR3 is TGTGCCAGTAGTATTCCGAGCACAGATACGCAGTATTTT. Amino acids: CASSIPSTDTQYF.

The chain uses TRBV5-6 and TRBJ2-5; the D call may be TRBD1 or TRBD2 (5 bases each). Near its end, the DNA agrees better with TRBJ2-7, so the J call may be wrong. The CDR3 is 17 residues long. Germline CDR1 SGHDT, CDR2 YYEEEE. The CDR3, as DNA: TGTGCCAGCAGCCGACGTACCGAGAGGCAGGGAGTACACGAGCAGTACTTC. Translating it yields CASSRRTERQGVHEQYF.

The rearrangement uses TRBV7-3 and TRBJ2-7; 10 bases align to TRBD2. The J call is in doubt because the DNA end fits TRBJ2-5 better. Germline values: CDR1 SGHTA, CDR2 FQGTGA. This CDR3 has 15 residues. The CDR3 region is CASSFPAGGQETQYF. The CDR3, as DNA: TGTGCCAGCAGCTTCCCAGCGGGGGGGCAAGAGACCCAGTACTTC.

The chain links TRBV27 to TRBJ2-3, with 8 positions matching TRBD2. The V segment lost 4 bases and the J segment 4 bases; nucleotides outside the gene matches: 10. CDR1 and CDR2 (germline): MNHEY, SMNVEV (reference sequence). The CDR3 totals 16 residues. The CDR3 DNA is TGTGCCAGCAGTTATGAGCGGGGGAGTGCCTCAGATACGCAGTATTTT. It yields the protein CASSYERGSASDTQYF.

The rearrangement uses TRBV5-1 and TRBJ2-1; 11 bases line up with TRBD2. V lost 5 bases, J lost 2 bases, and 18 bases stayed unmatched. There are 20 residues in the CDR3. Germline V gene data show CDR1 as SGHRS and CDR2 as YFSETQ. The CDR3 DNA reads TGCGCCAGCAGAAGGATGGTGCTAGCGGGAGGCTTGGCCCCCTACAATGAGCAGTTCTTC. Its translation: CASRRMVLAGGLAPYNEQFF. Drawing the rest from reference TRBV5-1 and TRBJ2-1, the complete variable domain is KAGVTQTPRYLIKTRGQQVTLSCSPISGHRSVSWYQQTPGQGLQFLFEYFSETQRNKGNFPGRFSGRQFSNSRSEMNVSTLELGDSALYLCASRRMVLAGGLAPYNEQFFGPGTRLTVL.

This chain connects TRBV7-3 to TRBJ2-1; 7 positions match TRBD2. The last part of the DNA fits TRBJ2-7 better; the J call may be wrong. Germline V gives CDR1 SGHTA, CDR2 FQGTGA. The CDR3 covers 16 residues. The CDR3 is CASSLMGTNSYNEQYF. CDR3 DNA sequence: TGTGCCAGCAGCTTAATGGGGACTAACTCCTACAATGAGCAGTACTTC.

The table lists this clonotype with a few counts. This chain uses TRBV7-8 with TRBJ2-5, with 9 bases lining up with TRBD1. From germline, CDR1 is SGHVS and CDR2 FQNEAQ. Trimming took 2 bases from V and 1 from J; bases not matched to a gene: 5. The CDR3 is 16 residues long. The CDR3 sequence is CASSLSLTGGQETQYF. CDR3 DNA: TGTGCCAGCAGCTTATCCCTGACAGGGGGCCAAGAGACCCAGTACTTC.

The chain links TRBV15 to TRBJ1-2; D not certain. The CDR3 sequence is 14 residues long. Trimming shortened V by 1 base and J by 1 base, and 7 bases separated the two germline ends. Per the germline V gene, CDR1 is LNHNV and CDR2 is YYDKDF (reference sequence). The CDR3 sequence is CATSRGGDNYGYTF. CDR3 nucleotides: TGTGCCACCAGCAGAGGTGGGGATAACTATGGCTACACCTTC. Filled out from reference TRBV15 and TRBJ1-2, the complete variable domain reads DAMVIQNPRYQVTQFGKPVTLSCSQTLNHNVMYWYQQKSSQAPKLLFHYYDKDFNNEADTPDNFQSRRPNTSFCFLDIRSPGLGDTAMYLCATSRGGDNYGYTFGSGTRLTVV.

This clonotype was picked up a small number of times. The chain joins TRBV30 to TRBJ1-4; D is unresolved. V lost 6 bases and J lost 0, with 11 bases in between. CDR1 GTSNPN and CDR2 SVGIG come from the germline V gene (reference sequence). The CDR3 is made up of 14 amino acids. The chain's CDR3 is CACSRVATNEKLFF. CDR3 nucleotides: TGTGCCTGTAGTAGGGTTGCAACTAATGAAAAACTGTTTTTT.

V usage is TRBV20-1 and J usage is TRBJ2-7, with 7 bases lining up with TRBD1. The germline gives CDR1 DFQATT, CDR2 SNEGSKA (reference sequence). The CDR3 runs to 14 residues. V lost 6 bases to trimming and J lost 4 bases; unmatched junction nucleotides: 12. CDR3 bases: TGCAGTGCCGGAAGTACGACAGGGCCTTACGAGCAGTACTTC. It specifies CSAGSTTGPYEQYF.

This clonotype was seen many times. The chain is built from TRBV7-2 and TRBJ2-3, with no clear D. Trimming took off 5 bases at V and 0 bases at J, with 12 bases between the two ends. CDR3 length equals 15 residues. In germline, CDR1 is SGHTA, CDR2 FQGNSA. The CDR3 DNA is TGTGCCAGCAGCCGCGCTAGGGCTAGCACAGATACGCAGTATTTT. It encodes CASSRARASTDTQYF.

In this sample, this clonotype turned up a few times. This chain connects TRBV5-6 to TRBJ2-2, with 7 bases lining up with TRBD1. This CDR3 is built from 15 residues. CDR1 is SGHDT, CDR2 YYEEEE, per germline. Trimming at V came to 2 bases and at J to 6 bases, leaving 7 bases not matched to a gene. The CDR3 DNA follows: TGTGCCAGCAGCTTTGCCGGGACAGTCCCCGGGGAGCTGTTTTTT. It codes for CASSFAGTVPGELFF.

This clonotype was counted ten times or more. The chain couples TRBV3-1 to TRBJ2-3, with 8 positions matching TRBD2. From germline, CDR1 is LGHDT and CDR2 YNNKEL (reference sequence). Trimming removed 4 bases from V and 5 bases from J; junction bases left unmatched: 14. CDR3 length: 17 amino acids. The CDR3 is CASSLGGSGSIGDTQYF. CDR3 sequence (DNA): TGTGCCAGCAGCCTCGGAGGGAGCGGGAGTATTGGAGATACGCAGTATTTT.

This clonotype occurred many times. J is TRBJ2-3 and V is TRBV6-6, with 7 positions matching TRBD2. With V trimmed by 0 bases and J by 3 bases, 6 bases remained unmatched. From germline, CDR1 is MNHNY and CDR2 SVGAGI (reference sequence). The CDR3 totals 16 residues. The CDR3 loop reads CASSYSLGGLTDTQYF. The CDR3 DNA follows: TGTGCCAGCAGTTACTCCCTCGGGGGGTTGACAGATACGCAGTATTTT.

The chain joins TRBV9 to TRBJ2-3, with TRBD2 matching 12 bases. Germline CDR1 is SGDLS and CDR2 is YYNGEE. This CDR3 comprises 15 residues. Unmatched junction bases numbered 4, after V lost 2 bases and J lost 6 bases. The chain's CDR3 is CASSVGLAGGDTQYF. DNA of the CDR3: TGTGCCAGCAGCGTGGGACTAGCGGGTGGGGATACGCAGTATTTT.

Many counts were recorded for this clonotype. The chain combines TRBV29-1 with TRBJ2-3; 8 bases are shared with TRBD2. The CDR3 totals 16 residues. The V gene end was trimmed by 6 bases and the J gene end by 2 bases; junction bases not matched to a gene: 13. CDR1 and CDR2 (germline): SQVTM, ANQGSEA. The CDR3 nucleotides are TGCAGCGTCGGGGGGGCCGCGGGGGGTGCCACAGATACGCAGTATTTT. Residues: CSVGGAAGGATDTQYF.

This clonotype occurred a few times. V and J are TRBV7-2 and TRBJ1-1, with a possible D match to TRBD1 (6 bases). CDR1 and CDR2 from the germline V gene are SGHTA and FQGNSA. Trimming removed 5 bases at V and 1 base at J, with 14 bases between. There are 15 residues in the CDR3. The CDR3 region has the DNA TGTGCCAGCAGCAAAAAGGGGGGGCCGAACACTGAAGCTTTCTTT. Its translation is CASSKKGGPNTEAFF.

The chain combines TRBV5-1 with TRBJ1-1; D call uncertain. Between the trimmed V and J ends, which lost 0 bases and 1 base, there was a span of 13 bases. Germline V gene data show CDR1 as SGHRS and CDR2 as YFSETQ. The CDR3 is 16 residues long. The CDR3: CASSLDVLGSNTEAFF. CDR3 nucleotides: TGCGCCAGCAGCTTGGATGTCCTGGGGTCGAACACTGAAGCTTTCTTT.